Sequencing of this T cell receptor beta chain was carried out in a study of preoperative IRX-2 immunotherapy in early breast cancer. With 2 bases clipped from V and 0 bases from J, the junction kept 2 bases outside the gene matches. Germline V gene lookup returns CDR1 KGHSH and CDR2 LQKENI. This CDR3 spans 15 amino acids. Described treatment: preoperative locoregional IRX-2 cytokine immunotherapy. This phase Ib study tested locoregional IRX-2 cytokine immunotherapy given before surgery. Data came from immunoSEQ multiplex PCR; TCRdb stores just in-frame clones and leaves some out. The top ten hold around 9.6% of the sample, which has roughly 29,000 clones, 90% seen once.

The specimen was obtained from a patient treated with IRX-2 immunotherapy. This chain connects TRBV18 to TRBJ2-7, with 9 bases fitting TRBD1. This clonotype originated in a human donor with breast cancer. CDR3 coding DNA: TGTGCCAGCTCACCAGAGACAGGGGGCTCCTACGAGCAGTACTTC. It translates to CASSPETGGSYEQYF. The entire variable domain, with the rest obtained from reference TRBV18 and TRBJ2-7, is as follows: NAGVMQNPRHLVRRRGQEARLRCSPMKGHSHVYWYRQLPEEGLKFMVYLQKENIIDESGMPKERFSAEFPKEGPSILRIQQVVRGDSAAYFCASSPETGGSYEQYFGPGTRLTVT.